The 2 T cell receptor beta chains given below trace back to one sample, sequenced in a study of T cell repertoires in cytomegalovirus infection. TCRdb redid the calling of the reads with MiXCR, one entry per CDR3 protein. The profile shows around 440,000 distinct CDR3 sequences, about 11% of them singletons. Sequencing was performed on PBMCs. Receptors were obtained from a human donor in good health (CMV status not recorded). Some clones in this sample may be carry-over from other donors' samples.

The chain combines TRBV12-3 or TRBV12-4 with TRBJ1-3, with no clear D. The V and J ends lost 7 bases and 0 bases respectively, with 7 bases between them. This CDR3 is built from 13 residues. For the CDR3, the DNA is TGTGCCAGCACCGAGTTCTCTGGAAACACCATATATTTT. It specifies CASTEFSGNTIYF.

V is TRBV2 and J is TRBJ1-1; 8 positions match TRBD1. Germline values: CDR1 SNHLY, CDR2 FYNNEI. The V gene end was trimmed by 2 bases and the J gene end by 0 bases; junction bases not matched to a gene: 2. This CDR3 is 15 amino acids long. CDR3 protein: CASSEQGAMNTEAFF. The CDR3 bases are TGTGCCAGCAGTGAACAGGGGGCTATGAACACTGAAGCTTTCTTT.